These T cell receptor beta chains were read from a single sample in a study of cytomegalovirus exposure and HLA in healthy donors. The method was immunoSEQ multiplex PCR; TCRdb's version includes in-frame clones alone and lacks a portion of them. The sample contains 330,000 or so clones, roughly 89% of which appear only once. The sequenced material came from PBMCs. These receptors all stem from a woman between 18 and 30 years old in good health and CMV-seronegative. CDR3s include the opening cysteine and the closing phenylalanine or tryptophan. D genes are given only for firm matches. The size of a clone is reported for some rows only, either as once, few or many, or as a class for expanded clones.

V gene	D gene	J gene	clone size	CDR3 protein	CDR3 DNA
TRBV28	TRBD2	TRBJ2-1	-	CASSSMTSGRDEQFF	TGTGCCAGCAGTTCCATGACTAGCGGGAGGGATGAGCAGTTCTTC
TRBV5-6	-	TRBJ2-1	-	CASSVMGASSEQFF	TGTGCCAGCAGCGTGATGGGGGCCTCGAGTGAGCAGTTCTTC
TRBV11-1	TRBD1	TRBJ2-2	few	CASSFWTGNTGELFF	TGTGCCAGCAGCTTTTGGACAGGGAACACCGGGGAGCTGTTTTTT
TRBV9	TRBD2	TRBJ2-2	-	CASAASGTRDTGELFF	TGTGCCAGCGCCGCCTCCGGGACTAGGGACACCGGGGAGCTGTTTTTT
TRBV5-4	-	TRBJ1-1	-	CASSSGNSKEAFF	TGTGCCAGCAGCTCGGGGAACTCTAAGGAAGCTTTCTTT
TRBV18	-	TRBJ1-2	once	CASSPSEANYGYTF	TGTGCCAGCTCACCAAGCGAGGCTAACTATGGCTACACCTTC
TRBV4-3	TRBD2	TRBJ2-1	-	CASSVILAGENNEQFF	TGCGCCAGCAGCGTAATACTAGCGGGAGAAAACAATGAGCAGTTCTTC
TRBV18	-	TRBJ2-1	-	CASSSTGNTEQFF	TGTGCCAGCTCATCAACGGGGAATACTGAGCAGTTCTTC
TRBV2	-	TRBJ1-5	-	CASSPRWGVGNQPQHF	TGTGCCAGCAGTCCACGATGGGGGGTTGGTAATCAGCCCCAGCATTTT
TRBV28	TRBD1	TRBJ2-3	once	CASRTGQGGPDTQYF	TGTGCCAGCAGGACGGGACAGGGGGGCCCAGATACGCAGTATTTT
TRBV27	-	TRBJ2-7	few	CASRMTTNSYEQYF	TGTGCCAGCAGAATGACTACGAACTCCTACGAGCAGTACTTC
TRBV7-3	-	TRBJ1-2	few	CASSQDSVGRGYTF	TGTGCCAGCAGCCAGGATTCGGTGGGAAGAGGGTACACCTTC
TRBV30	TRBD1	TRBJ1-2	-	CAWSAGQALGYTF	TGTGCCTGGAGTGCCGGACAGGCCCTCGGCTACACCTTC
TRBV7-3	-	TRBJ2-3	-	CASSGRPGVDTQYF	TGTGCCAGCAGTGGGAGACCAGGGGTAGATACGCAGTATTTT
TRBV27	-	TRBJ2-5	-	CASSLSGEETQYF	TGTGCCAGCAGTTTATCAGGGGAAGAGACCCAGTACTTC